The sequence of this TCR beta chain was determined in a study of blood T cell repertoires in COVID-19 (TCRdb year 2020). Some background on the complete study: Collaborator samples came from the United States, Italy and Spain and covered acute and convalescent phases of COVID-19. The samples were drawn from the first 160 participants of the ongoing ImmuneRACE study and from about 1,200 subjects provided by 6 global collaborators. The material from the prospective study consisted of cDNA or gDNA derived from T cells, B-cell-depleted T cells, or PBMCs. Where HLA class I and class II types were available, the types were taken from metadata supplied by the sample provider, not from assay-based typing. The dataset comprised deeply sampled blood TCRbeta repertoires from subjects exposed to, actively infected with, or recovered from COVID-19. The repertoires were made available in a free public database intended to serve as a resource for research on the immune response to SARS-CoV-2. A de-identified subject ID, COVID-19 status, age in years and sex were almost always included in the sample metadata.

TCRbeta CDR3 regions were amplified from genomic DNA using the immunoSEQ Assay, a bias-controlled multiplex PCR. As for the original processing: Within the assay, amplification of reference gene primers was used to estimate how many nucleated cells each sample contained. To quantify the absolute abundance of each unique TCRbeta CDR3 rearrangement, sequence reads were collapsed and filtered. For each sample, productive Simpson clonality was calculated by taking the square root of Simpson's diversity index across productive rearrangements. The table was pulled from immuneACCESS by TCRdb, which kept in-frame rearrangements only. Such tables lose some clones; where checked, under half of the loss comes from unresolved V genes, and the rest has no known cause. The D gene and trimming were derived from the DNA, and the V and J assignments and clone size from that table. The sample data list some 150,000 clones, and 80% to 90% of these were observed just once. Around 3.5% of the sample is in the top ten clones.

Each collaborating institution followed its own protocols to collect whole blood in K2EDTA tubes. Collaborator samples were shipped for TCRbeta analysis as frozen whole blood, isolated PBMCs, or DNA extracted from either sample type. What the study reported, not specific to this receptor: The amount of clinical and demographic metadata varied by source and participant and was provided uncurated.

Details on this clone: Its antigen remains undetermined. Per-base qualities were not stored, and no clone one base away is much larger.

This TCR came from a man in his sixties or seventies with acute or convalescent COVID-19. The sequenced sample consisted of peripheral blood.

CDR3 sequence: CASSSPGESGNYYNEQFF. The DNA reads as follows: TGTGCCAGCAGCTCCCCGGGGGAGAGCGGGAATTACTACAATGAGCAGTTCTTC. The sequence joins TRBV7-9 to TRBJ2-1; 7 nucleotides in the junction match TRBD2. Via the germline V gene (reference sequence), CDR1 is SEHNR and CDR2 FQNEAQ. After removal of 4 bases from V and 3 bases from J, the junction retains 15 bases not matched to a gene. From its cysteine to its phenylalanine, the CDR3 spans 18 amino acids. Only the CDR3 part of the read is kept: 54 bases, read in frame from the first base.